Listed here are 15 T cell receptor beta chains from one sample, sequenced in a study of T cells after yellow fever vaccination. MiXCR, run by TCRdb on the 5' RACE reads, gives a single entry per CDR3 protein. This sample carries a few hundred thousand distinct CDR3 sequences, 7% to 10% of them seen once, and the ten largest clones take approximately 15%. Material: PBMCs, obtained around 45 days after the first yellow fever vaccination. The receptors come from a man aged 18 to 29 who received the YFV17D yellow fever vaccine.

This clonotype has only a few counts. The rearrangement uses TRBV5-1 and TRBJ1-1; possible D gene TRBD1, 5 bases. Looked up from germline, CDR1 is SGHRS and CDR2 is YFSETQ. The CDR3 has 16 amino acids. Between the trimmed V and J ends, which lost 4 bases and 3 bases, there was a span of 19 bases. CDR3 residues: CASSPRDRRRDTEAFF. The CDR3 DNA is TGCGCCAGCAGCCCCCGGGACCGCCGTCGGGACACTGAAGCTTTCTTT.

The chain links TRBV4-2 to TRBJ2-1; D gene ambiguous. The germline V and J ends were trimmed by 4 bases and 1 base, with 20 bases remaining between them. CDR1 is LGHNA and CDR2 is YNFKEQ in the germline V gene. The CDR3 spans 18 residues. In nucleotides, the CDR3 is TGTGCCAGCAGCCCGCGGCCGGCCGGTGAAGCATCCTACAATGAGCAGTTCTTC. Protein: CASSPRPAGEASYNEQFF.

This clonotype occurred once. The genes are TRBV20-1 and TRBJ2-6; 7 bases map to TRBD1. J lost 2 bases, V lost 6 bases, and 13 bases had no gene match. The CDR3 is made up of 17 amino acids. The germline V gene encodes CDR1 DFQATT and CDR2 SNEGSKA (reference sequence). The CDR3 protein is CSATPSLTGAGANVLTF. In nucleotides, the CDR3 is TGCAGTGCCACACCGTCACTTACAGGGGCTGGGGCCAACGTCCTGACTTTC.

There are a few counts of this clonotype. The chain is built from TRBV7-9 and TRBJ2-7, with 7 bases identical to TRBD1. CDR3 size: 14 residues. Germline V lookup: CDR1 SEHNR, CDR2 FQNEAQ (reference sequence). Unmatched junction bases numbered 6, after V lost 3 bases and J lost 4 bases. CDR3 loop: CASSFPGQSYEQYF. CDR3 bases: TGTGCCAGCAGCTTTCCGGGACAGTCTTACGAGCAGTACTTC.

The chain couples TRBV15 to TRBJ2-3; D may match TRBD1 or TRBD2 (5 bases each). V was trimmed by 0 bases and J by 0 bases, leaving 13 bases between them. The CDR3 totals 17 residues. The germline V gene encodes CDR1 LNHNV and CDR2 YYDKDF (reference sequence). CDR3 nucleotides: TGTGCCACCAGCAGAGATGATATGGGGACGAGCACAGATACGCAGTATTTT. It yields the protein CATSRDDMGTSTDTQYF.

This clonotype was counted between two and nine times. V is TRBV12-3 or TRBV12-4 and J is TRBJ1-4; perhaps TRBD1 as D (5 bases). V dropped 6 bases and J dropped 5 bases, with 16 bases sitting between them. The CDR3 is 15 residues long. The CDR3 is CASSPSRGLNEKLFF. CDR3 nucleotides: TGTGCCAGCAGCCCATCCCGGGGCCTAAATGAAAAACTGTTTTTT.

This chain connects TRBV20-1 to TRBJ1-1; no firm D call. The CDR3 totals 13 residues. Germline loops: CDR1 DFQATT, CDR2 SNEGSKA (reference sequence). The V gene lost 6 bases and the J gene lost 1 base, with 12 bases spanning the gap. This chain's CDR3 is CSAPKQTNTEAFF. The DNA for the CDR3 is TGCAGTGCCCCGAAACAGACGAACACTGAAGCTTTCTTT.

The chain has TRBV19 and TRBJ2-1; 8 bases match TRBD2. Germline assignment: CDR1 LNHDA and CDR2 SQIVND (reference sequence). This CDR3 has 16 residues. The trim removed 7 bases at V and 4 bases at J, leaving 12 bases unmatched. The CDR3 spells CASNQLAGGIYNEQFF. The CDR3 DNA is TGTGCCAGTAACCAGCTCGCGGGGGGCATTTACAATGAGCAGTTCTTC.

This clonotype was detected a few times. The chain couples TRBV19 to TRBJ2-2; tentatively, D is TRBD1 or TRBD2 (5 bases each). V was clipped by 7 bases and J by 1 base, with 16 bases between them. The CDR3 extends over 16 amino acids. CDR1 is LNHDA and CDR2 is SQIVND in the germline V gene (reference sequence). The CDR3 coding sequence is TGTGCCAGTACCCATTTCCGGGACGGGAACACCGGGGAGCTGTTTTTT. Protein product: CASTHFRDGNTGELFF.

The chain uses TRBV7-6 and TRBJ2-1; D gene unclear. CDR1 is SGHVS and CDR2 is FNYEAQ in the germline V gene. CDR3 length: 16 residues. Trimming left V 4 bases short and J 0 bases short, with 13 bases between. CDR3 in amino acids: CASSSSGYSSYNEQFF. DNA for the CDR3: TGTGCCAGCAGCTCGTCTGGATATAGCTCCTACAATGAGCAGTTCTTC.

The sample holds a few counts of this clonotype. The genes are TRBV14 and TRBJ1-1; a possible D gene is TRBD1 (6 bases). Germline CDR1 and CDR2: SGHDN and FVKESK. The CDR3 consists of 14 residues. V was trimmed by 6 bases and J by 4 bases, leaving 15 bases between them. This CDR3 reads CASSQQGGITEAFF. CDR3 bases: TGTGCCAGCAGTCAACAGGGAGGTATCACTGAAGCTTTCTTT.

The chain joins TRBV11-2 to TRBJ2-7; 12 bases fit TRBD2. Germline loops: CDR1 SGHAT, CDR2 FQNNGV. V was pared by 3 bases and J by 2 bases, with 2 bases of the junction left unmatched. This CDR3 comprises 15 residues. In DNA, the CDR3 is TGTGCCAGCAGCTTTACTAGCGGGGGGACCTACGAGCAGTACTTC. Amino acids: CASSFTSGGTYEQYF.

The chain has TRBV7-9 and TRBJ2-3; D might be TRBD1 or TRBD2, each matching 6 bases. CDR1 is SEHNR and CDR2 is FQNEAQ in the germline V gene (reference sequence). This CDR3 comprises 14 residues. V lost 8 bases to trimming and J lost 5 bases, with 17 bases between them. The CDR3 DNA sequence: TGTGCCAGCTCTATTGGGGGGCCGGTAGATACGCAGTATTTT. The encoded protein is CASSIGGPVDTQYF.

This clonotype has only a few counts. V and J are TRBV7-9 and TRBJ1-2; D remains ambiguous. Germline loops: CDR1 SEHNR, CDR2 FQNEAQ (reference sequence). V gave up 4 bases and J gave up 2 bases, with 11 bases separating them. The CDR3 length is 14 residues. DNA of the CDR3: TGTGCCAGCAGCTCCCGACGGGGAAACTATGGCTACACCTTC. Its translation: CASSSRRGNYGYTF.

A few counts support this clonotype. The V gene is TRBV9, the J gene TRBJ1-6; 9 bases are a match to TRBD1. J was trimmed by 7 bases and V by 3 bases; bases with no gene match: 2. Per germline, CDR1 SGDLS and CDR2 YYNGEE. This CDR3 is 14 amino acids long. CDR3 bases: TGTGCCAGCAGCGGGGACAGGGAGAATTCACCCCTCCACTTT. This translates into CASSGDRENSPLHF.